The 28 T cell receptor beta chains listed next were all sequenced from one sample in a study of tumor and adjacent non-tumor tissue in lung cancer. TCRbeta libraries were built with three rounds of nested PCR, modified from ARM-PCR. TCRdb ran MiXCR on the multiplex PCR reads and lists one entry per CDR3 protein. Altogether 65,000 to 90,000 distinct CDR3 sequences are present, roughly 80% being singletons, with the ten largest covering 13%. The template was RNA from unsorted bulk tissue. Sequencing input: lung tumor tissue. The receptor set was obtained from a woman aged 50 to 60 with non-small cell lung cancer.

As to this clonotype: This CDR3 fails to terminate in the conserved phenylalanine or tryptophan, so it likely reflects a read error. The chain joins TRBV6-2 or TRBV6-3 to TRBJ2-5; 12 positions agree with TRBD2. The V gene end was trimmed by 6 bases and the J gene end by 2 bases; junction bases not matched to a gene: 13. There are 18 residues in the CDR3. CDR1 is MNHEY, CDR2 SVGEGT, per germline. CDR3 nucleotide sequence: TGTGCCAGCAGGACTGACCCACTAGCGGGAGGAATGCAAGAGACCCAGTACTCC. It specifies CASRTDPLAGGMQETQYS.

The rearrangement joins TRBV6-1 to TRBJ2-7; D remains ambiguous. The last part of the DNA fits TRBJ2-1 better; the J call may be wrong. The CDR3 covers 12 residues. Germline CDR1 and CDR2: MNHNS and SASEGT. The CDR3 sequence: CASSYVVYEQFF. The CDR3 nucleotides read TGTGCCAGCAGTTACGTCGTCTACGAGCAGTTCTTC.

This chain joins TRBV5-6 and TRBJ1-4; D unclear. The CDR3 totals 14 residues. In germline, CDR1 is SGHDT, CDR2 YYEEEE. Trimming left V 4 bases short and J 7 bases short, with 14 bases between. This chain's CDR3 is CASSLEGSSEKLFF. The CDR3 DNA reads TGTGCCAGCAGCCTGGAGGGAAGCAGTGAAAAACTGTTTTTT.

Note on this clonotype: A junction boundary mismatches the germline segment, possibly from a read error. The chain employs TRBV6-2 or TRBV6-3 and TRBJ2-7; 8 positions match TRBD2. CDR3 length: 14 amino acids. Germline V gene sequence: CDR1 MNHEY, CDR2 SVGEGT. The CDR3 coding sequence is TGTGCCAGCGGTTACTCGGGCGGGGGGCACAAGCAGTACTTT. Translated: CASGYSGGGHKQYF.

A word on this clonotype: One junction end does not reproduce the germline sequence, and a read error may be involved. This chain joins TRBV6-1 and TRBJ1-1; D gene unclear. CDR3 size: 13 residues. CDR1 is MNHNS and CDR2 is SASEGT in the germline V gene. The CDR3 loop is CTSTLDLNAEAFF. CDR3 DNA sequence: TGTACCAGCACCCTGGACCTGAACGCTGAAGCTTTCTTT.

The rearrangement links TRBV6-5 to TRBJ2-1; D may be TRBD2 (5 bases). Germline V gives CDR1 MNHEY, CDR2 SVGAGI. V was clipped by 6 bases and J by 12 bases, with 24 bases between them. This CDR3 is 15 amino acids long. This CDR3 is CASRVRAGGLSVQFF. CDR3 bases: TGTGCCAGCAGGGTGAGGGCAGGCGGGCTTAGTGTGCAGTTCTTC.

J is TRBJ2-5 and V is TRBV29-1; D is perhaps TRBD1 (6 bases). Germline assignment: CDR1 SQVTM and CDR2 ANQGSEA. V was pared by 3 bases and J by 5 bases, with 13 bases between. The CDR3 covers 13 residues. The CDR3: CSVEGTRDETQYF. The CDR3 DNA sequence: TGCAGCGTTGAGGGGACAAGAGATGAGACCCAGTACTTC.

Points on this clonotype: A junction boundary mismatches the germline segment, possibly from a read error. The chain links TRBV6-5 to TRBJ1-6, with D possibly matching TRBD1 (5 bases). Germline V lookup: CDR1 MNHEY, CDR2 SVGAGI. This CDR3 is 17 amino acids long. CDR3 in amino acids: CASCYSLWQGDNSPLRF. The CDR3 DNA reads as TGTGCCAGCTGTTACTCCCTCTGGCAGGGAGATAATTCACCCCTCCGCTTT.

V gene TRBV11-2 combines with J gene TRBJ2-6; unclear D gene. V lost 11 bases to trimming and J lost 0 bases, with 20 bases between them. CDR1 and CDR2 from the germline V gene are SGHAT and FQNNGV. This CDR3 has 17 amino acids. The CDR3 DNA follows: TGTGCCTACAGCTTAGATCGGTACTCCTCTGGGGCCAACGTCCTGACTTTC. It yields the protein CAYSLDRYSSGANVLTF.

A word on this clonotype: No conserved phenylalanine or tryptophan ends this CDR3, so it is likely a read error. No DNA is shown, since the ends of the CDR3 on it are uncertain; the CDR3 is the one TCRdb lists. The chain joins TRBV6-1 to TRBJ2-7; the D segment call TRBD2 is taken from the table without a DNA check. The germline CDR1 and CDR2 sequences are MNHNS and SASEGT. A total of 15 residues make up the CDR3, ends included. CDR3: CASRGSSGRAAEHYL.

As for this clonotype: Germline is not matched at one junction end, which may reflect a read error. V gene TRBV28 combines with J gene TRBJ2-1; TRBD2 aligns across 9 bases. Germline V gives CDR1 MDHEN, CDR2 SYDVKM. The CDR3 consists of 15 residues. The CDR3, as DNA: TGTGCCAGTAGGGGGGGTAGCGGGAGTCTCAATGAGCACTTCTTC. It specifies CASRGGSGSLNEHFF.

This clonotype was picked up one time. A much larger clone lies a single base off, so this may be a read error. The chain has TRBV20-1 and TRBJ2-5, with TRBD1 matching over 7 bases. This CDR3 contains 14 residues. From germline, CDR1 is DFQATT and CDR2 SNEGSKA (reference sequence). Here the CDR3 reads CSVRNGTVQETQYF. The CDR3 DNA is TGCAGTGTTAGAAACGGGACAGTCCAAGAGACCCAGTACTTC.

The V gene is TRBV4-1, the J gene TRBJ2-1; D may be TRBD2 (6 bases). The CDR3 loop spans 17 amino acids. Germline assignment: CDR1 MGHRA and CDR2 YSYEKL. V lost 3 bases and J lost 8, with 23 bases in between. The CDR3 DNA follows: TGCGCCAGCAGCCACACCTGGGACTTATTGCGTTTGTATGAGCAGTTCTTC. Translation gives CASSHTWDLLRLYEQFF.

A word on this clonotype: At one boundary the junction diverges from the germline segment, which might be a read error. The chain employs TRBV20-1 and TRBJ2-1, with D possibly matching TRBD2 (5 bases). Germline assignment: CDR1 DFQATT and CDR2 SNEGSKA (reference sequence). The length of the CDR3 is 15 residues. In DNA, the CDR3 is TGCAGTGTTCCCCTTGGAGGACCCTTATACAACGAGCAGTTCTTC. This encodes CSVPLGGPLYNEQFF.

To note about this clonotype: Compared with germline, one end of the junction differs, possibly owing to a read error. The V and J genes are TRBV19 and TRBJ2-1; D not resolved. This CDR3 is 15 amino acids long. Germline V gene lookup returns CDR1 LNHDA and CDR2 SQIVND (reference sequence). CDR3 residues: CANSIPRSLYNEQFF. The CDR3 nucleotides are TGTGCCAATAGTATACCTCGGAGCCTGTACAATGAGCAGTTCTTC.

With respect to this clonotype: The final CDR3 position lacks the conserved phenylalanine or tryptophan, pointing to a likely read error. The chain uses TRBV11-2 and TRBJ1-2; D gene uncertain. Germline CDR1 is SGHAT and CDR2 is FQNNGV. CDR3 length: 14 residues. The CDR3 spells CTSSLTRNNYGYTL. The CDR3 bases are TGTACCAGCAGCTTAACACGTAATAACTATGGCTACACCCTC.

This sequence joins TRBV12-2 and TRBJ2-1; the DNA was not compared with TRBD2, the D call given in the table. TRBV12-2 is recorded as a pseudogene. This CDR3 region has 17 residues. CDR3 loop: CTSTPESGGSSYNEQFF. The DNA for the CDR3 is TGTACCAGCACCCCAGAGAGCGGGGGAAGCTCATACAATGAGCAGTTCTTC.

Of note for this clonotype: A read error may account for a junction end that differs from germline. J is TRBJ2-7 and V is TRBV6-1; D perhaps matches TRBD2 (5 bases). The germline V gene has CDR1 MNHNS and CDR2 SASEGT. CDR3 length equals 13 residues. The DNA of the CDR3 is TGTGCCAGCTGTGAGGGCGGAAACTACGAGCAGTACTTC. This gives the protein CASCEGGNYEQYF.

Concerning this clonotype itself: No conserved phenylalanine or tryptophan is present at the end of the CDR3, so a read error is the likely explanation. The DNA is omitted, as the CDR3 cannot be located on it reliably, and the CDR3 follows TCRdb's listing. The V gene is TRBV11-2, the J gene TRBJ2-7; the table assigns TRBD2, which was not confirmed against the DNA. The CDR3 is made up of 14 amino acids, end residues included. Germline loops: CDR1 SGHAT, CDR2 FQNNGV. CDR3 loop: CASSLVGGGDEQHL.

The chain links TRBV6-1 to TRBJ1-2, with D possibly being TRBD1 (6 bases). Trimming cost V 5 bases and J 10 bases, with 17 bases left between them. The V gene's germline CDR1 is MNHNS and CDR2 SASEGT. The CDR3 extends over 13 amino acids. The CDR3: CASSRDINYFYTF. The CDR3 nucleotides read TGTGCCAGCAGTCGGGACATTAACTATTTCTACACCTTC.

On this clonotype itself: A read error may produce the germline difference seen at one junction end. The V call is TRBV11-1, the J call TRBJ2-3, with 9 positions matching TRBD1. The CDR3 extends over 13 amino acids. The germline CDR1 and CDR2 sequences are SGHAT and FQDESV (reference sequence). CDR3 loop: CATRGTGMDTQFF. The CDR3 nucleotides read TGTGCCACCAGAGGGACAGGGATGGATACGCAGTTTTTC. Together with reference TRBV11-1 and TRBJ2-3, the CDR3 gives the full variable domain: EAEVAQSPRYKITEKSQAVAFWCDPISGHATLYWYRQILGQGPELLVQFQDESVVDDSQLPKDRFSAERLKGVDSTLKIQPAELGDSAMYLCATRGTGMDTQFFGPGTRLTVL.

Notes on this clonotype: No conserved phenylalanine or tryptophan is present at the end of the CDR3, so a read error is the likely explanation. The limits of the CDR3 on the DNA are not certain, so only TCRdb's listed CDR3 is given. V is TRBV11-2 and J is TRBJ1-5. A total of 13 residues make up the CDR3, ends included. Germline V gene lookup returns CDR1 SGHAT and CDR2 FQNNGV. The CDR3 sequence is CSSSLRPDQPLHL.

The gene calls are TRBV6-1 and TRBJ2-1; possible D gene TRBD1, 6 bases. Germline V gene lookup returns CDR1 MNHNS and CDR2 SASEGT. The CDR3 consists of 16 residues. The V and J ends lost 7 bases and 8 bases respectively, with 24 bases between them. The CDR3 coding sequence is TGTGCCAGCAAGAGCATAACAGGGTCACTTGTGGATGAGCAGTTCTTC. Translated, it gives CASKSITGSLVDEQFF.

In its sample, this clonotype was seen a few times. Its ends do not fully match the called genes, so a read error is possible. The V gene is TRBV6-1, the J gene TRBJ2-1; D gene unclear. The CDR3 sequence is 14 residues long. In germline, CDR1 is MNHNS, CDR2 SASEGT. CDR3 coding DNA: TGTGCCAGCAGTGAAGTCTTGATCTACAATGAGCAGTTCTTT. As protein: CASSEVLIYNEQFF.

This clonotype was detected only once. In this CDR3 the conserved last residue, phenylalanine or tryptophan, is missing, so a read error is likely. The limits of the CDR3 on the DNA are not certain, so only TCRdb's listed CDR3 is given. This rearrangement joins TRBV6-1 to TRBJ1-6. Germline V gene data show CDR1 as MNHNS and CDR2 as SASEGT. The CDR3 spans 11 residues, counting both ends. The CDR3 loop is CASNLGSPIHI.

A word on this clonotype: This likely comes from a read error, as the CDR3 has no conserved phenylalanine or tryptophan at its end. The CDR3 loop reads CVSRPQGANSPLHY. CDR3 in DNA: TGTGTCAGCAGACCACAGGGGGCCAATTCACCCCTCCACTAT. The chain uses TRBV6-5 and TRBJ1-6; 9 bases agree with TRBD1. The V gene's germline CDR1 is MNHEY and CDR2 SVGAGI. CDR3 length equals 14 residues.

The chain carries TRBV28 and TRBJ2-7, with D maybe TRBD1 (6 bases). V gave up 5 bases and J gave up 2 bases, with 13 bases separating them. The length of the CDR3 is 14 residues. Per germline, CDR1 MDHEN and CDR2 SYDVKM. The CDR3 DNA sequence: TGTGCCAGCAGTATAGGGGGAAAGACCTACGAGCAGTACTTC. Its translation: CASSIGGKTYEQYF.

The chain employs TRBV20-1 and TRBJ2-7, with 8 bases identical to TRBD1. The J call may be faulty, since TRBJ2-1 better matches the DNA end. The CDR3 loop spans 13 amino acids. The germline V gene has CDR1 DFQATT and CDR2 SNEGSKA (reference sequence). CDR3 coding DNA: TGCAGCGGCCTAACAGGGGGTAGCTACGAGCAGTTCTTC. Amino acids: CSGLTGGSYEQFF.